The 7 T cell receptor beta chains in this list originate from one sample, sequenced in a study of blood T cell repertoires in COVID-19. The protocol was immunoSEQ multiplex PCR, while the TCRdb copy is restricted to in-frame clones and leaves out a portion. The table lists roughly 230,000 clones, over 70% of them singletons. Sequenced sample: peripheral blood. The origin of the receptors is a man aged 40-49 years with active or convalescent COVID-19.

A few counts support this clone. The V call is TRBV7-9, the J call TRBJ2-7, with D tentatively TRBD1 (5 bases). The CDR3 is made up of 12 amino acids. Germline loops: CDR1 SEHNR, CDR2 FQNEAQ (reference sequence). V was pared by 5 bases and J by 12 bases, with 17 bases between. In DNA form, the CDR3 reads TGTGCCAGCAGCGCAGCAGGGTCACTTCTGTACTTC. Translating it yields CASSAAGSLLYF.

This clone was seen a handful of times. This chain links TRBV29-1 with TRBJ1-5; maybe TRBD1 (5 bases). The germline V gene encodes CDR1 SQVTM and CDR2 ANQGSEA. Trimming pared 6 bases from V and 12 bases from J, leaving 24 bases between. The CDR3 contains 14 residues. This CDR3 is CSVTPTQGGSIQHF. As DNA, the CDR3 is TGCAGCGTCACACCGACGCAGGGCGGATCCATCCAGCATTTT.

The chain recombines TRBV11-3 with TRBJ2-7, with D possibly matching TRBD1 (6 bases). Trimming left V 4 bases short and J 9 bases short, with 16 bases between. Germline V CDR1 and CDR2: SGHNT, YENEEA. The CDR3 spans 13 residues. The CDR3 coding sequence is TGTGCCAGCAGCTCTGGGACAAGATTAGGGCAGTACTTC. Translated: CASSSGTRLGQYF.

The chain couples TRBV6-1 to TRBJ1-2; D not certain. V lost 1 base to trimming and J lost 5 bases, with 11 bases between them. Germline CDR1 MNHNS, CDR2 SASEGT. This CDR3 has 14 amino acids. CDR3 residues: CASSEGQVDYGYTF. CDR3 nucleotide sequence: TGTGCCAGCAGTGAAGGGCAGGTGGATTATGGCTACACCTTC.

CDR3 sequence: CASMFDSVHSNQPQHF. The CDR3 DNA reads TGTGCCAGTATGTTCGACAGCGTTCATAGCAATCAGCCCCAGCATTTT. The chain carries TRBV19 and TRBJ1-5; the D gene is possibly TRBD1 (5 bases). The V gene lost 7 bases and the J gene lost 0 bases, with 16 bases spanning the gap. Germline V lookup: CDR1 LNHDA, CDR2 SQIVND (reference sequence). CDR3 length: 16 amino acids. Supplemented by reference TRBV19 and TRBJ1-5, the full variable domain reads DGGITQSPKYLFRKEGQNVTLSCEQNLNHDAMYWYRQDPGQGLRLIYYSQIVNDFQKGDIAEGYSVSREKKESFPLTVTSAQKNPTAFYLCASMFDSVHSNQPQHFGDGTRLSIL.

This clone showed up just once. This chain joins TRBV20-1 and TRBJ2-1, with D tentatively TRBD2 (6 bases). Germline V CDR1 and CDR2: DFQATT, SNEGSKA (reference sequence). CDR3 size: 11 residues. V gave up 0 bases and J gave up 10 bases, with 7 bases separating them. The CDR3 reads CSARDLAEQFF. DNA for the CDR3: TGCAGTGCTAGAGATCTAGCGGAGCAGTTCTTC.

Worth noting for this clone: The conserved phenylalanine or tryptophan normally closing the CDR3 is absent here, so this likely arose from a read error. No DNA is shown, since the ends of the CDR3 on it are uncertain; the CDR3 is the one TCRdb lists. The V and J genes are TRBV5-1 and TRBJ2-3; TRBD1 is taken as the D call from the table, unchecked against the DNA. Germline loops: CDR1 SGHRS, CDR2 YFSETQ. The CDR3 comprises 13 residues, both ends counted. The CDR3 here is CASSLAGSGEGEV.